This TCR beta chain stems from a study of molecular identifiers for immune sequencing clone quantification. Study overall: Replicate experiments took RNA from 20,000 or 100,000 naive CD8 cells, divided it five ways and sequenced four.

The CDR3 has 15 residues. Per the germline V gene, CDR1 is LGHNA and CDR2 is YSLEER. The V and J ends lost 2 bases and 1 base, in that order; junction bases with no gene match: 3. Previously published methods and listed TCR primers were used for the bulk TCR libraries. TCRdb redid the calling of the PCR reads with MiXCR, one entry per CDR3 protein. The table has about 640,000 distinct CDR3 sequences, roughly 21% seen once. This clonotype occurred many times. RNA fractions of 10%, 30% or 50% and roughly 18,000 to 1,000,000 sorted cells were the source of naive CD8 libraries. The receptor's source is a human donor in good health. Some libraries in this study had Jurkat cell RNA spiked in. The sequencing sample was made of naive CD8+ T cells from blood, with Jurkat cell RNA spiked in. Subset indicated: FACS-sorted CD8+CD4-CCR7+CD45RA+ naive T cells. V is TRBV4-3 and J is TRBJ2-3; 7 nucleotides agree with TRBD2. CDR3: CASSQYAGGTDTQYF. CDR3 DNA sequence: TGCGCCAGCAGCCAATATGCGGGGGGCACAGATACGCAGTATTTT.